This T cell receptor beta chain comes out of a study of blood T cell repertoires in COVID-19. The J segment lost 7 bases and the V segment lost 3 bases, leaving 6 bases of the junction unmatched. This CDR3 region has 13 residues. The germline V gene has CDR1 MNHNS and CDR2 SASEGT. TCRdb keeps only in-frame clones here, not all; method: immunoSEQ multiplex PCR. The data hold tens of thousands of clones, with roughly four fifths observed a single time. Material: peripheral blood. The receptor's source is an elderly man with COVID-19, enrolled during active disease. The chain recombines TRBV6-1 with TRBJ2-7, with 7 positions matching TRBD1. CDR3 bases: TGTGCCAGCAGTGAGAGCACAGGGGTTGAGCAGTACTTC. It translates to CASSESTGVEQYF.